These T cell receptor beta chains were read from a single sample in a study of T cell changes during pregnancy in multiple sclerosis. The assay was immunoSEQ multiplex PCR, and TCRdb's table has in-frame clones only and misses some. The sample lists 70,000 to 80,000 clones; roughly 92% were seen once. The sequencing used peripheral blood, collected after pregnancy. Receptor source: a female donor in good health, enrolled as a control in a pregnancy study. Both conserved end residues are part of each CDR3. A clone size is listed for some rows: how often the clone was seen (once, few, many), or a class if it is expanded.

cdr3_aa	clone_size	v_call	j_call
CASRGLAGWNEQFF	.	TRBV27	TRBJ2-1
CSVGTGPNYGYTF	.	TRBV29-1	TRBJ1-2
CASAPDGRGRSTEAFF	.	TRBV11-2	TRBJ1-1
CASSLGNGRGKPEAFF	.	TRBV7-6	TRBJ1-1
CASSFLGRTEAFF	.	TRBV5-4	TRBJ1-1
CASSPQDSTEAFF	.	TRBV18	TRBJ1-1
CASSLARTGVLDGELFF	.	TRBV5-1	TRBJ2-2
CASTSRTGDIHEQYF	.	TRBV13	TRBJ2-7
CATSRGGLAGGTGDEQFF	.	TRBV15	TRBJ2-1
CSVPGQGNTEAFF	.	TRBV29-1	TRBJ1-1
CASSQDGLAGGQGEQFF	once	TRBV4-1	TRBJ2-1
CASSLGDRVGGTEAFF	.	TRBV7-9	TRBJ1-1
CASSPRTRITYEQYF	.	TRBV11-1	TRBJ2-7
CAWSADRGPQHF	.	TRBV30	TRBJ1-5
CAGGGLAQPQHF	.	TRBV6-1	TRBJ1-5
CASSQGPGGNNEQFF	.	TRBV4-3	TRBJ2-1
CASSHQFQDPRGNQPQHF	.	TRBV4-1	TRBJ1-5
CAWLQQGASRDTQYF	.	TRBV30	TRBJ2-3
CASSVEGGGNQPQHF	.	TRBV6-1	TRBJ1-5
CSVVSSGNTIYF	.	TRBV29-1	TRBJ1-3
CASSSGPTYNEQFF	.	TRBV27	TRBJ2-1
CAWSGSRTGGASNQPQHF	.	TRBV30	TRBJ1-5
CASSLVPREQYF	.	TRBV5-1	TRBJ2-7
CASSFHPTDDGGTEAFF	once	TRBV5-1	TRBJ1-1
CASTFRGAGEQYF	.	TRBV28	TRBJ2-7
CASTLGARGYTF	.	TRBV28	TRBJ1-2
CASSGGGGALSEQFF	.	TRBV25-1	TRBJ2-1
CASSEGGLPGEQYF	.	TRBV10-1	TRBJ2-7
CASSDPRQLSTDTQYF	.	TRBV5-6	TRBJ2-3
CASSQRTGSGANVLTF	.	TRBV28	TRBJ2-6
CASTNRATNTGELFF	.	TRBV6-1	TRBJ2-2
CASSPRQGRADNEKLFF	.	TRBV7-9	TRBJ1-4
CASRPTANYGYTF	.	TRBV14	TRBJ1-2
CASSTTQVNPGEQYF	.	TRBV13	TRBJ2-7
CASSLRYSPLHF	.	TRBV7-2	TRBJ1-6
CASSQTHSYGYTF	.	TRBV4-1	TRBJ1-2
CASSSTTLAGGTGELFF	.	TRBV25-1	TRBJ2-2
CASGGGTLSGANVLTF	.	TRBV28	TRBJ2-6
CATSGAYTDTQYF	.	TRBV15	TRBJ2-3
CASSVGGAAEKLFF	.	TRBV27	TRBJ1-4
CASSSVDEQYF	few	TRBV5-4	TRBJ2-7
CASIVRDRAFQPQHF	.	TRBV19	TRBJ1-5
CASSFTGYGNTIYF	.	TRBV28	TRBJ1-3
CASSGGGVYSNQPQHF	.	TRBV25-1	TRBJ1-5
CASSPSTRSYEQYF	.	TRBV18	TRBJ2-7
CASFIQGDNEQFF	.	TRBV7-9	TRBJ2-1
CASSVEGGTDTQYF	.	TRBV9	TRBJ2-3
CASSFGQGALNEQFF	.	TRBV7-2	TRBJ2-1
CASGSDYGYTF	.	TRBV12-5	TRBJ1-2
CASSDSPGAGTGELFF	.	TRBV6-4	TRBJ2-2
CASSLVVGSKLDEQFF	.	TRBV7-2	TRBJ2-1
CATSRETPGSYEQYF	.	TRBV15	TRBJ2-7
CASSRTGFEQYF	once	TRBV28	TRBJ2-7